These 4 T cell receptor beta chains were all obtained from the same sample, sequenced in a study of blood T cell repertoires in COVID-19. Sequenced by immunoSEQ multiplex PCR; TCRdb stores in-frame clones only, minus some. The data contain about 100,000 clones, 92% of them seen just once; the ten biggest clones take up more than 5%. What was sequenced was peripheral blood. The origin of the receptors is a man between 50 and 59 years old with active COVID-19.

Here the CDR3 DNA reads TGTGCCAGCAGTTTCGGGGGACAGGGCGGTGAGCAGTTCTTC. Translation gives CASSFGGQGGEQFF. The chain recombines TRBV28 with TRBJ2-1; 9 nucleotides align to TRBD1. Trimming cost V 3 bases and J 9 bases; bases outside gene matches: 6. From germline, CDR1 is MDHEN and CDR2 SYDVKM. This CDR3 is built from 14 residues.

This CDR3 is CASSPAALAGVLQYF. The DNA of the CDR3 is TGTGCCAGCAGCCCGGCCGCACTAGCGGGAGTGTTGCAGTACTTC. This chain uses TRBV3-1 (or the pseudogene TRBV3-2) with TRBJ2-7; 11 bases are a match to TRBD2. This CDR3 region has 15 residues. The germline V gene encodes CDR1 LGHDT and CDR2 YNNKEL (reference sequence). V was clipped by 4 bases and J by 9 bases; unmatched bases: 11.

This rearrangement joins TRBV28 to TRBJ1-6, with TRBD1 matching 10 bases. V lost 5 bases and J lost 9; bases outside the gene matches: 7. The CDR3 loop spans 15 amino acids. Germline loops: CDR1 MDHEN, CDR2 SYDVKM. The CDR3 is CASSRDRGYSSPLHF. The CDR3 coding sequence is TGTGCCAGCAGTAGGGACAGGGGTTACAGTTCACCCCTCCACTTT.

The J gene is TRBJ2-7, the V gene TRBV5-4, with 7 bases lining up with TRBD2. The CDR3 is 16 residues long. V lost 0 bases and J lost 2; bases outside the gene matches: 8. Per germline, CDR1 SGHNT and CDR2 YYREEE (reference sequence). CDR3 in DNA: TGTGCCAGCAGCTTGGGGGGGGGAGGGGCCCCCTACGAGCAGTACTTC. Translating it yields CASSLGGGGAPYEQYF.